The entry that follows covers one T cell receptor beta chain sequence. As yet, its antigen is unknown. The entry originates in a study of T cells expressing NK-cell markers. Germline V gene lookup returns CDR1 LNHNV and CDR2 YYDKDF (reference sequence). CDR3 length equals 15 residues. Study observations and caveats: The HCMV specificity of the expanded NKG2C+ T cell clones stayed unresolved. Once again these clonotypes came out on top in the CD3+CD56-NKG2C+ fraction of several donors.

A 5'RACE template switching approach incorporating UMIs was used to make TCR beta cDNA. TCRdb re-called the 5' RACE reads and catalogs CDR3 proteins one per entry, DNA excluded. This sample's table reports about 440,000 distinct CDR3 sequences. The chain combines TRBV15 with TRBJ1-2; no DNA is available, so the TRBD1 call from TCRdb remains unchecked. This sequence originates from a woman aged 18 to 75 in good health. Sequencing was performed on blood T cells: a sorted CD56 or NKG2C T cell subset, CD4+ or CD8+ T cells, or bulk PBMC T cells (not recorded which). This CDR3 reads CATSRDWGRDYGYTF.